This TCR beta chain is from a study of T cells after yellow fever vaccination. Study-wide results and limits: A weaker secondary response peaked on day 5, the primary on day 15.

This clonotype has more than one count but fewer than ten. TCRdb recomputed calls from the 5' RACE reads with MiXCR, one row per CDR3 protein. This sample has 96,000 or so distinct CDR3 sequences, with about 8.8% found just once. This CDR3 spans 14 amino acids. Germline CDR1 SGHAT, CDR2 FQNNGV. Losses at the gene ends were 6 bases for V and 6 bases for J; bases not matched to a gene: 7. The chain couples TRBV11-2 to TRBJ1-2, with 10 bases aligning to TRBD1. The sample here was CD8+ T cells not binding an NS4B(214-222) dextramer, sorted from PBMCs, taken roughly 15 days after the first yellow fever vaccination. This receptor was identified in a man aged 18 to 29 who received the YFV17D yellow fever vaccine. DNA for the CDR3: TGTGCCAGCAGGTCACCCGGGACAGGGGATGGCTACACCTTC. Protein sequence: CASRSPGTGDGYTF.